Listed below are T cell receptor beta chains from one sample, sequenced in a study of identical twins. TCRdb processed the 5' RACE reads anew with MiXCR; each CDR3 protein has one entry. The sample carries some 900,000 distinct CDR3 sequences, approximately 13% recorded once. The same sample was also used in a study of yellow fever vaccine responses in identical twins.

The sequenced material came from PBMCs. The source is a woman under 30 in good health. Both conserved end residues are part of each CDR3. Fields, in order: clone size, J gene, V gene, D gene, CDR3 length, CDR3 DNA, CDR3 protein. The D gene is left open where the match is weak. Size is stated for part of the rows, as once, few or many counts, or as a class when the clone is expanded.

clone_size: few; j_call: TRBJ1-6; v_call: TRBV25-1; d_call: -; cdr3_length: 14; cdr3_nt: TGTGCCAGCACCGGATTCCCCCCCAATTCACCCCTCCACTTT; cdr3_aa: CASTGFPPNSPLHF
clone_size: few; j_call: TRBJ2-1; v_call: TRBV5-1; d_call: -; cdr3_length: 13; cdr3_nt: TGCGCCAGCAGCTTGACGTCACGCAATGAGCAGTTCTTC; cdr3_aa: CASSLTSRNEQFF
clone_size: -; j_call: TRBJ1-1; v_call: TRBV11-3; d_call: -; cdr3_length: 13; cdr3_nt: TGTGCCAGCAGCTTAGCTGTGAACCTTGAAGCTTTCTTT; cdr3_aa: CASSLAVNLEAFF
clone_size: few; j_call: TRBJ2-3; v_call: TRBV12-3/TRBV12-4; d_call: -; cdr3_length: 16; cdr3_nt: TGTGCCAGCAGCCCCTTTGTCGGGATGGTCACAGATACGCAGTATTTT; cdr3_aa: CASSPFVGMVTDTQYF
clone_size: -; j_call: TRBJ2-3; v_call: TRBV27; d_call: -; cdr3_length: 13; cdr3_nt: TGTGCCAGCAGTACCCGACAAACAGATACGCAGTATTTT; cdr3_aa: CASSTRQTDTQYF
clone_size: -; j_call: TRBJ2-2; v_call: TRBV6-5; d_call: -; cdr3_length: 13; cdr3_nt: TGTGCCAGCATTAGTTTGTACACCGGGGAGCTGTTTTTT; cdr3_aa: CASISLYTGELFF
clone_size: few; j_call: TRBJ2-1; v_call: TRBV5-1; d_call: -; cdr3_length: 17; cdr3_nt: TGCGCCAGCAGCTTGGGGGCGGGGGACAGAGACTACAATGAGCAGTTCTTC; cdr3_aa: CASSLGAGDRDYNEQFF
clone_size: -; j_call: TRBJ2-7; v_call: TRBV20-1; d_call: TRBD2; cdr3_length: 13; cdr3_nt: TGCAGTGCCACCGGGACTAGCGGATACGAGCAGTACTTC; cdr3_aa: CSATGTSGYEQYF
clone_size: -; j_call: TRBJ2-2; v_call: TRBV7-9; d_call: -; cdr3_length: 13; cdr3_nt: TGTGCTCAGCAGGGGCCTTACACCGGGGAGCTGTTTTTT; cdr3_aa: CAQQGPYTGELFF
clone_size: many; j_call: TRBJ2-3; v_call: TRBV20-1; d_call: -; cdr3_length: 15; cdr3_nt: TGCAGTGCTAGACGGGCTAGCGAAAGCACAGATACGCAGTATTTT; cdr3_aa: CSARRASESTDTQYF
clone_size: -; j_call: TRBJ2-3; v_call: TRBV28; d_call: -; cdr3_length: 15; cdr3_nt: TGTGCCAGCAGTTCGTACCGGGACAACACAGATACGCAGTATTTT; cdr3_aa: CASSSYRDNTDTQYF
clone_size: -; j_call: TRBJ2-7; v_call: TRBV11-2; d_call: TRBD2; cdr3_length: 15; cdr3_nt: TGTGCCAGCAGCTTATACCGTAGCGGGAGCTACGAGCAGTACTTC; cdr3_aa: CASSLYRSGSYEQYF
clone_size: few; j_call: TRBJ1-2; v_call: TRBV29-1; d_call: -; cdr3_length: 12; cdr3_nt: TGCAGCGGGTTCGCCCCGAACTATGGCTACACCTTC; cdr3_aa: CSGFAPNYGYTF
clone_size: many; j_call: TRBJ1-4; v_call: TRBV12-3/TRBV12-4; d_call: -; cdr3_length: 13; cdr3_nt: TGTGCCAGCAGCCGGACAGCCAATGAAAAACTGTTTTTT; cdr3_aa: CASSRTANEKLFF
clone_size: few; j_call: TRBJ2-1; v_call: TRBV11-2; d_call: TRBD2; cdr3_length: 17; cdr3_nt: TGTGCCAGCAGCCCAAGAGGGACTAGCGGTTTCTACAATGAGCAGTTCTTC; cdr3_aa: CASSPRGTSGFYNEQFF
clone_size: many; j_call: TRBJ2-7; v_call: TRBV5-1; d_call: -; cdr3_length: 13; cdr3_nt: TGCGCCAGCAGCCCTCTTCCTGACTACGAGCAGTACTTC; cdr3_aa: CASSPLPDYEQYF
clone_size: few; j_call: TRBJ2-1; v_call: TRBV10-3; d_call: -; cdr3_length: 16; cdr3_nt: TGTGCCATCAGTGAGAGGACTCCCCAAGGGAACAATGAGCAGTTCTTC; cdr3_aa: CAISERTPQGNNEQFF
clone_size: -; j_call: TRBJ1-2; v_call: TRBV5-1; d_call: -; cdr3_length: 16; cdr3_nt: TGCGCCAGCAGCTACGAGAATTCGGTGGGGATCTATGGCTACACCTTC; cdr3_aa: CASSYENSVGIYGYTF
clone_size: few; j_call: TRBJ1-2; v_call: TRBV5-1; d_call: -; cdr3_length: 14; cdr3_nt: TGCGCCAGCAGCCTGAAAGGGGCTATCTATGGCTACACCTTC; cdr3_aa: CASSLKGAIYGYTF
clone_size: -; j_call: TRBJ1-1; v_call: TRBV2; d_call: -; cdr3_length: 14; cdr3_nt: TGTGCCAGCAGCGCTGCTATAGTGAACACTGAAGCTTTCTTT; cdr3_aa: CASSAAIVNTEAFF
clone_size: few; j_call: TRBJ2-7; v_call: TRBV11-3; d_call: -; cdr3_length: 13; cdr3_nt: TGTGCCAGCAGCTCGGACCAGCTTTTGGAGCAGTACTTC; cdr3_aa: CASSSDQLLEQYF
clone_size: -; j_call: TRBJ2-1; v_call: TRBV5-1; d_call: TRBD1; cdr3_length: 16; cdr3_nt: TGCGCCAGCAGCTTGTTTCCGGGACAGGGGGCGAATGAGCAGTTCTTC; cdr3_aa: CASSLFPGQGANEQFF
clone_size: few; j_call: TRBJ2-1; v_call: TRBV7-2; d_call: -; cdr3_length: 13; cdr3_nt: TGTGCCAGCAGCTCCGGGATAGCGTATGAGCAGTTCTTC; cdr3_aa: CASSSGIAYEQFF
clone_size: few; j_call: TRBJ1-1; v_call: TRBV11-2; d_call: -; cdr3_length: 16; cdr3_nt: TGTGCCAGCAGCTTAGTTGGGCCCGTACAGGGCACTGAAGCTTTCTTT; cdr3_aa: CASSLVGPVQGTEAFF
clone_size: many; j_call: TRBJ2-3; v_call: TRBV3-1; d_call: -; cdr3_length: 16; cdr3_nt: TGTGCCAGCAGCCAAGCTGAAAGGCCTAGCACAGATACGCAGTATTTT; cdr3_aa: CASSQAERPSTDTQYF
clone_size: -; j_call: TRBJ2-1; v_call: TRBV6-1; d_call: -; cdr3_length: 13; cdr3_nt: TGTGCCAGCAAGCGGAGCTCCTACAATGAGCAGTTCTTC; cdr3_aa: CASKRSSYNEQFF
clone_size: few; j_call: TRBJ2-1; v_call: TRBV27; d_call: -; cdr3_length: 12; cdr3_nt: TGTGCCAGCAGGACCCCTGGGAATGAGCAGTTCTTC; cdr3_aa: CASRTPGNEQFF
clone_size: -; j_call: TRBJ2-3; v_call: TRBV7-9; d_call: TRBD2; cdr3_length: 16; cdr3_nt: TGTGCCAGCAGCTTGGCACTAGCGGGGGGATCAGATACGCAGTATTTT; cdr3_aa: CASSLALAGGSDTQYF
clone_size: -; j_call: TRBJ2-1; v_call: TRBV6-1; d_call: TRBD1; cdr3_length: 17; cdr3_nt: TGTGCCAGCAGTGAAGCGGTGACAGGGGGCGGGTACAATGAGCAGTTCTTC; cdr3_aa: CASSEAVTGGGYNEQFF
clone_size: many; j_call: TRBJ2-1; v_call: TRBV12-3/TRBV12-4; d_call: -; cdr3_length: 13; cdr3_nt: TGTGCCAGCAGTTGGAGCAGCTACAATGAGCAGTTCTTC; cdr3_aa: CASSWSSYNEQFF
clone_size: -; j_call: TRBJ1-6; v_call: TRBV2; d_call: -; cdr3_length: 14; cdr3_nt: TGTGCCAGCAGTGGTGGCAGCGGGAATTCACCCCTCCACTTT; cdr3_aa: CASSGGSGNSPLHF
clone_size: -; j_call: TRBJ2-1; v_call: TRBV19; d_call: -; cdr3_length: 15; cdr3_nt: TGTGCCAGTAGTCTGCGGACAGTGGTTGGCGATGAGCAGTTCTTC; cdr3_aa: CASSLRTVVGDEQFF
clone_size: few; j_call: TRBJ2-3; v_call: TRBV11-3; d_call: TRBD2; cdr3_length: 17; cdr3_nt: TGTGCCAGCAGCTTAGAGACATGGCGGGAGGGCACAGATACGCAGTATTTT; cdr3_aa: CASSLETWREGTDTQYF
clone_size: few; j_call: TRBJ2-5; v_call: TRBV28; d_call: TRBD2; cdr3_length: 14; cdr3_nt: TGTGCCAGCAAAACTAGCGGGGGAGGGGAGACCCAGTACTTC; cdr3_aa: CASKTSGGGETQYF
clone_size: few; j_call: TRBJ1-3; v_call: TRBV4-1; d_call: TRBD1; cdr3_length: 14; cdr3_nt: TGCGCCAGCAGCCAAGGGGACAGCCAAAACACCATATATTTT; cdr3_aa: CASSQGDSQNTIYF
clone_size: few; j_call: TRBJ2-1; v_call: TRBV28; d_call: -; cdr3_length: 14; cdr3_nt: TGTGCCAGCCACCCACGGGGGGCTGACTATGAGCAGTTCTTC; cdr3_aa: CASHPRGADYEQFF
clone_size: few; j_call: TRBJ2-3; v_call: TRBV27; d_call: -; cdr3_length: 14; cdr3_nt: TGTGCCAGCAGTTCCGGGCGAAGTGCGGATACGCAGTATTTT; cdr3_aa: CASSSGRSADTQYF
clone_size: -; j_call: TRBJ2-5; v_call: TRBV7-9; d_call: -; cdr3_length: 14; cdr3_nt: TGTGCCAGCAGCTTAACGACAGGGAGGGAGACCCAGTACTTC; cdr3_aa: CASSLTTGRETQYF
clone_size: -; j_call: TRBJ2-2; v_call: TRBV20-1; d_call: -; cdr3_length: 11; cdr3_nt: TGCAGTGCTACTAGAACCGGGGAGCTGTTTTTT; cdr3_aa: CSATRTGELFF
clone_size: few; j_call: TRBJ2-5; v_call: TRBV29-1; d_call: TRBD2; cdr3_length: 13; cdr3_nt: TGCAGCGTTGTACTAGCGGGACAAGAGACCCAGTACTTC; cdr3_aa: CSVVLAGQETQYF
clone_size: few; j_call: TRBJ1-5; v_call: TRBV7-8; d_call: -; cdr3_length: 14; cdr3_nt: TGTGCCAGCAGCTTAGGGGCAGGGAGTCAGCCCCAGCATTTT; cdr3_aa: CASSLGAGSQPQHF
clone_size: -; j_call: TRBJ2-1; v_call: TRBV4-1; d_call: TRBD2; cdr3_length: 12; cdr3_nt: TGCGCCAGCAGCCAAGGAAGCGGGGGGCAGTTCTTC; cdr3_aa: CASSQGSGGQFF
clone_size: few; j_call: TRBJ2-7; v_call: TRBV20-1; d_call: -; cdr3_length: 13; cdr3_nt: TGCAGTGCTAGCACCGGGAACAGCGACGAGCAGTACTTC; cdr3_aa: CSASTGNSDEQYF
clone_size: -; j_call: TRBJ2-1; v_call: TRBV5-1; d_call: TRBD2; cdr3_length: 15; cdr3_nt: TGCGCCAGCAAGAGTAGCGGGAGGGGGTACAATGAGCAGTTCTTC; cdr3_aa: CASKSSGRGYNEQFF
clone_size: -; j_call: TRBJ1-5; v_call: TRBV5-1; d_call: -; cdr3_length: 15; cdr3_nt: TGCGCCAGCAGCTTGGCTGGGGATCCGGGTCAGCCCCAGCATTTT; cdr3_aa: CASSLAGDPGQPQHF
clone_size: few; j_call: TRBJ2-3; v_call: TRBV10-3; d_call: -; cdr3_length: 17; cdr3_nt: TGTGCCATCAGTGCACAGCGGACTTCAAGGTCAGCAGATACGCAGTATTTT; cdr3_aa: CAISAQRTSRSADTQYF
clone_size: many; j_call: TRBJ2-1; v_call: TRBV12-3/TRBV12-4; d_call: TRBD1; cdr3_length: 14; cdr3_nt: TGTGCCAGCAGTAAGACAGGGGGCGTTTATGAGCAGTTCTTC; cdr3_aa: CASSKTGGVYEQFF
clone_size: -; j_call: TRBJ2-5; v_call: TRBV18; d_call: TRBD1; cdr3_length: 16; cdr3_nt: TGTGCCAGCTCACCAAAGGGACAGGGGTTCCAGGGGACCCAGTACTTC; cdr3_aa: CASSPKGQGFQGTQYF
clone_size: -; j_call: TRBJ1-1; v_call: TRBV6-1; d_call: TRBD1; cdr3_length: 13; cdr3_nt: TGTGCCAGCAGTCCCGGTACAGGGGATGAAGCTTTCTTT; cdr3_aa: CASSPGTGDEAFF
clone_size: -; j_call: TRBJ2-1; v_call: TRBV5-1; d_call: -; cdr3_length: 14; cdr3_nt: TGCGCCAGCAGGGCGCCCGTCTCCTACAATGAGCAGTTCTTC; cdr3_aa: CASRAPVSYNEQFF
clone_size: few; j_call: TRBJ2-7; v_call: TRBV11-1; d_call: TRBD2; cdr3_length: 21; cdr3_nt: TGTGCCAGCAGCCCCGCCCCAACAGGGTTGCTAGCGGGTGAGGTTTACTACGAGCAGTACTTC; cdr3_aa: CASSPAPTGLLAGEVYYEQYF
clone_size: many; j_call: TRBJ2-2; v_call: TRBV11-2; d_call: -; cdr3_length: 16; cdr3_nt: TGTGCCAGCAGCTCTGAGTGGGTTTGGGACACCGGGGAGCTGTTTTTT; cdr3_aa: CASSSEWVWDTGELFF
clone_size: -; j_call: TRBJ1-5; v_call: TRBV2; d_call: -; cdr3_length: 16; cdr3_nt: TGTGCCAGCAGCGAGCTGGGGTCGGGAAGCAATCAGCCCCAGCATTTT; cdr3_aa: CASSELGSGSNQPQHF
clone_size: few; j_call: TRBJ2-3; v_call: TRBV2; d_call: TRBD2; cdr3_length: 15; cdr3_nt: TGTGCCAGCAGGACCGGGACTAGCGGGGGCGATACGCAGTATTTT; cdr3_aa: CASRTGTSGGDTQYF
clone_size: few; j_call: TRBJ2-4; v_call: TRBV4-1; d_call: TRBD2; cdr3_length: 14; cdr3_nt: TGCGCCAGCAGCCATTTGACGGGACTAGAAAATCAGTACTTC; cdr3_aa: CASSHLTGLENQYF